This T cell receptor (beta chain) was captured in a study of early T cells in non-severe SARS-CoV-2 infection. The library protocol tagged individual cDNA molecules with unique molecular identifiers. TCRdb independently ran MiXCR on the 5' RACE reads; one entry per CDR3 protein. The data contain some 81,000 distinct CDR3 sequences, 8.5% to 10% of them singletons. Input material: whole blood. The receptor's source is an adult who was a healthcare worker with PCR-confirmed SARS-CoV-2 infection or an uninfected control (not recorded which).

CDR3 DNA: TGTGCCAGCAGCACTAGCGGGACTAACACCGGGGAGCTGTTTTTT. It codes for CASSTSGTNTGELFF. This sequence joins TRBV11-2 and TRBJ2-2, with 10 bases lining up with TRBD2. This CDR3 spans 15 amino acids. Germline CDR1 is SGHAT and CDR2 is FQNNGV. V was clipped by 5 bases and J by 2 bases; unmatched bases: 2.